Listed below are T cell receptor beta chains from one sample, sequenced in a study of cytomegalovirus exposure and HLA in healthy donors. Assay: immunoSEQ multiplex PCR; the TCRdb copy retains only in-frame clones and omits some. The sample holds approximately 90,000 clones, 96% seen once. Material for sequencing was PBMCs. These receptors came from a man aged 18 to 35 in good health and CMV-seronegative. The CDR3 runs from the conserved cysteine through the conserved F or W. The D gene is left open where the match is weak. Rows give clone size only sometimes, using once, few, many, or a class for an expanded clone.

d_gene	abundance	v_gene	j_gene	CDR3nt	CDR3aa
TRBD2	-	TRBV10-3	TRBJ2-2	TGTGCCATCAGTGGGGCTAGCGGGAGTAGGAACACCGGGGAGCTGTTTTTT	CAISGASGSRNTGELFF
TRBD2	-	TRBV6-5	TRBJ2-1	TGTGCCAGCAGTTACGGGCTAGCGGGAGAAAATGAGCAGTTCTTC	CASSYGLAGENEQFF
TRBD1	-	TRBV11-2	TRBJ2-1	TGTGCCAGCAGCCTGACAGGGATGGGTTCCAATGAGCAGTTCTTC	CASSLTGMGSNEQFF
TRBD2	-	TRBV4-1	TRBJ2-1	TGCGCCAGCAGCCTATTTGGGACTAGTTTCTACAATGAGCAGTTCTTC	CASSLFGTSFYNEQFF
-	-	TRBV9	TRBJ2-7	TGTGCCAGCAGCTCAGGCCTCTCCTACGAGCAGTACTTC	CASSSGLSYEQYF
-	-	TRBV15	TRBJ1-2	TGTGCCACCAGCAGAGAGGCGGACACAAACTATGGCTACACCTTC	CATSREADTNYGYTF
-	-	TRBV6-4	TRBJ2-2	TGTGCCAGCAGTGACTCGGGACTCAACACCGGGGAGCTGTTTTTT	CASSDSGLNTGELFF
-	-	TRBV28	TRBJ1-5	TGTGCCAGCAGTACAGTGGGGGGGGATGGAGGCAATCAGCCCCAGCATTTT	CASSTVGGDGGNQPQHF
TRBD2	-	TRBV14	TRBJ2-1	TGTGCCAGCAGCCAAGTAGCGGGGGCTCGGGACAATGAGCAGTTCTTC	CASSQVAGARDNEQFF
-	once	TRBV11-2	TRBJ2-1	TGTGCCAGCAGTATTTTTGTTGAGCAGTTCTTC	CASSIFVEQFF
TRBD1	-	TRBV19	TRBJ1-5	TGTGCCAGTAGTCCGGGACAGCAGGGCAATCAGCCCCAGCATTTT	CASSPGQQGNQPQHF
TRBD2	-	TRBV7-9	TRBJ2-7	TGTGCCAGCAGCCTCCAAACGGGGGGATACGAGCAGTACTTC	CASSLQTGGYEQYF
TRBD1	-	TRBV10-2	TRBJ1-5	TGCGCCAGCAGTGATCAAGCAGGGGGATATCAGCCCCAGCATTTT	CASSDQAGGYQPQHF
-	-	TRBV27	TRBJ2-2	TGTGCCAGCAGCCAGACATTCTCAAGCGGGACCGGGGAGCTGTTTTTT	CASSQTFSSGTGELFF
TRBD2	-	TRBV7-2	TRBJ2-1	TGTGCCAGCAGCTACCTAGCGGGAGCCTACAATGAGCAGTTCTTC	CASSYLAGAYNEQFF
TRBD1	-	TRBV15	TRBJ1-2	TGTGCCACCAGCAGGGGTGGGACAGGGGACGACTATGGCTACACCTTC	CATSRGGTGDDYGYTF
TRBD1	few	TRBV7-2	TRBJ2-4	TGTGCCAGCAGCTTTCCCAGGACAGGGGAGACTACCAAAAACATTCAGTACTTC	CASSFPRTGETTKNIQYF
TRBD2	-	TRBV5-1	TRBJ2-5	TGCGCCAGCAGCTTGGGTCCCCTAGCGGGAGGTTTACAAGAGACCCAGTACTTC	CASSLGPLAGGLQETQYF
TRBD2	-	TRBV11-2	TRBJ2-1	TGTGCCAGCAGACCGCTAGCGGGCTCCTACAATGAGCAGTTCTTC	CASRPLAGSYNEQFF
TRBD1	once	TRBV25-1	TRBJ2-3	TGTGCCAGCAGTGACAGGGACAGGACCACAGATACGCAGTATTTT	CASSDRDRTTDTQYF
TRBD1	-	TRBV6-1	TRBJ1-2	TGTGCCAGCAAGCCGGGACAGGGAGACTATGGCTACACCTTC	CASKPGQGDYGYTF
TRBD2	-	TRBV11-2	TRBJ2-1	TGTGCCAGCAGCTTAGATGCTAGCGGGAGGATCAATGAGCAGTTCTTC	CASSLDASGRINEQFF
TRBD2	once	TRBV5-8	TRBJ2-7	TGTGCCAGCAGCATCCTAGCGGGAGCCTCCTACGAGCAGTACTTC	CASSILAGASYEQYF
TRBD2	once	TRBV23-1	TRBJ2-6	TGCGCCAGCAGCCTAAAGACTAGCGGAAAAAGAACTGGGGCCAACGTCCTGACTTTC	CASSLKTSGKRTGANVLTF
-	-	TRBV7-2	TRBJ2-5	TGTGCCAGCAGCTATCGGCTAGCGAAAGAGACCCAGTACTTC	CASSYRLAKETQYF
-	-	TRBV19	TRBJ2-3	TGTGCCAGTAGAGAGAGAACAGGGGGGGGTGCAGATACGCAGTATTTT	CASRERTGGGADTQYF
-	-	TRBV7-9	TRBJ1-1	TGTGCCAGCAGCTTAGAAATGGGCAGTCAAGCTTTCTTT	CASSLEMGSQAFF
-	-	TRBV5-1	TRBJ2-2	TGCGCCAGCAGCTTGGCCTTTACAGACACCGGGGAGCTGTTTTTT	CASSLAFTDTGELFF
TRBD2	-	TRBV19	TRBJ2-1	TGTGCCTCGCAGCGGGAGACGACCTACAATGAGCAGTTCTTC	CASQRETTYNEQFF
-	-	TRBV28	TRBJ1-5	TGTGCCAGCAGTTTCCAGGGGCGTTTTCAGCCCCAGCATTTT	CASSFQGRFQPQHF
-	-	TRBV15	TRBJ2-1	TGTGCCACCAGCAGAGACTTCGACAATGAGCAGTTCTTC	CATSRDFDNEQFF
TRBD1	-	TRBV29-1	TRBJ2-1	TGCAGCGCCGATCGGGACAGGGTTGCCTACAATGAGCAGTTCTTC	CSADRDRVAYNEQFF
-	-	TRBV5-6	TRBJ1-1	TGTGCCAGCAGCTTGGGGTGGGGGGACACTGAAGCTTTCTTT	CASSLGWGDTEAFF
-	-	TRBV19	TRBJ1-2	TGTGCCAGTAGTATAGATCGGGGGAAAGGCTACACCTTC	CASSIDRGKGYTF
-	-	TRBV19	TRBJ2-5	TGTGCCAGTAGTACGGGTGAGACCCAGTACTTC	CASSTGETQYF
TRBD2	-	TRBV6-5	TRBJ2-1	TGTGCCAGCAGTTCAGGACTAGCCTACAATGAGCAGTTCTTC	CASSSGLAYNEQFF
-	-	TRBV5-4	TRBJ1-2	TGTGCCAGCAGCTCCATGACAGATCTGGGTGGCTACACCTTC	CASSSMTDLGGYTF